A selection of T cell receptor beta chains follows, all from one sample in a study of identical twins. TCRdb reanalysed the 5' RACE reads using MiXCR and keeps one entry per CDR3 protein. This repertoire shows around 490,000 distinct CDR3 sequences, roughly 15% found once; its top ten account for 0.44%. This same sample was also part of a study on yellow fever vaccine responses in identical twins.

The sequenced material came from CD4+ T cells sorted from blood. The receptors originated from a woman aged 18-29 years in good health. Both conserved end residues are trimmed from each CDR3. Fields, in order: V gene, J gene, CDR3 protein.

v_gene: TRBV5-1
j_gene: TRBJ2-3
CDR3aa: ASSGLAGWVDTQY

v_gene: TRBV20-1
j_gene: TRBJ1-1
CDR3aa: SAREGLRVTEAF

v_gene: TRBV12-3/TRBV12-4
j_gene: TRBJ2-3
CDR3aa: ASRRLAGRTDTQY

v_gene: TRBV21-1
j_gene: TRBJ2-2
CDR3aa: ASSKAYSLTGELF

v_gene: TRBV5-1
j_gene: TRBJ2-1
CDR3aa: ASSRVAGGPGNEQF

v_gene: TRBV2
j_gene: TRBJ1-2
CDR3aa: ASGNTGGDGYT

v_gene: TRBV5-1
j_gene: TRBJ2-4
CDR3aa: ASSFGSRDIQY

v_gene: TRBV2
j_gene: TRBJ2-3
CDR3aa: ASSSRGSIDTQY

v_gene: TRBV4-1
j_gene: TRBJ1-2
CDR3aa: ASSQGRQGNGYT

v_gene: TRBV12-3/TRBV12-4
j_gene: TRBJ2-7
CDR3aa: ASSFSASYEQY

v_gene: TRBV9
j_gene: TRBJ2-5
CDR3aa: ASSVGTGVQETQY

v_gene: TRBV12-3/TRBV12-4
j_gene: TRBJ2-1
CDR3aa: ASSLAHSYSNEQF

v_gene: TRBV20-1
j_gene: TRBJ2-1
CDR3aa: SAKPGLAGGESSYNEQF

v_gene: TRBV5-1
j_gene: TRBJ2-5
CDR3aa: ASSLGPGQGIETQY

v_gene: TRBV5-4
j_gene: TRBJ2-1
CDR3aa: ASSLWPSGRSYSYNEQF

v_gene: TRBV6-5
j_gene: TRBJ1-4
CDR3aa: ASSYSWQGGEKLF

v_gene: TRBV5-1
j_gene: TRBJ2-6
CDR3aa: ASSAPTAAGTNVLT

v_gene: TRBV12-5
j_gene: TRBJ1-2
CDR3aa: ASGLVLAREVRGYT

v_gene: TRBV20-1
j_gene: TRBJ2-1
CDR3aa: SARDRASGGKGQF

v_gene: TRBV29-1
j_gene: TRBJ2-2
CDR3aa: SVRQGPGELF

v_gene: TRBV5-6
j_gene: TRBJ1-1
CDR3aa: ASSLATIGTEAF

v_gene: TRBV7-6
j_gene: TRBJ2-7
CDR3aa: ASSLGTGGSEQY

v_gene: TRBV15
j_gene: TRBJ2-5
CDR3aa: ATSRDDRAQETQY

v_gene: TRBV12-3/TRBV12-4
j_gene: TRBJ1-4
CDR3aa: ASSSRSGFREKLF

v_gene: TRBV10-2
j_gene: TRBJ2-7
CDR3aa: ASSERTYEQY

v_gene: TRBV9
j_gene: TRBJ1-5
CDR3aa: ASSAGVYSNQPQH

v_gene: TRBV11-2
j_gene: TRBJ2-3
CDR3aa: ASSLGWGGDTQY

v_gene: TRBV5-1
j_gene: TRBJ2-1
CDR3aa: ASSRLGSSYNEQF

v_gene: TRBV5-1
j_gene: TRBJ2-3
CDR3aa: ASSLDADTQY

v_gene: TRBV27
j_gene: TRBJ2-4
CDR3aa: ASSLQGQNIQY

v_gene: TRBV4-1
j_gene: TRBJ2-3
CDR3aa: ASSQDRHTDTQY

v_gene: TRBV28
j_gene: TRBJ2-7
CDR3aa: ASREGLAGYEQY

v_gene: TRBV4-1
j_gene: TRBJ2-1
CDR3aa: ASSQVGRSRYNEQF

v_gene: TRBV7-9
j_gene: TRBJ2-3
CDR3aa: ASSLRGDLGDTQY

v_gene: TRBV7-8
j_gene: TRBJ2-5
CDR3aa: ASSLMEGDGLGETQY

v_gene: TRBV20-1
j_gene: TRBJ1-6
CDR3aa: SARDKTQGGNSPLH

v_gene: TRBV5-5
j_gene: TRBJ2-1
CDR3aa: ASSPGGLVYNEQF

v_gene: TRBV7-9
j_gene: TRBJ1-2
CDR3aa: ASSLDTAYGYT

v_gene: TRBV27
j_gene: TRBJ1-1
CDR3aa: ASSFTRAGNTEAF

v_gene: TRBV11-3
j_gene: TRBJ2-2
CDR3aa: ASSQQGFPSGELF

v_gene: TRBV7-3
j_gene: TRBJ2-2
CDR3aa: ASSWQGGPGELF

v_gene: TRBV12-3/TRBV12-4
j_gene: TRBJ2-2
CDR3aa: ASKKGGRTGELF

v_gene: TRBV6-1
j_gene: TRBJ2-2
CDR3aa: ASREGLVSTGELF

v_gene: TRBV19
j_gene: TRBJ2-6
CDR3aa: ASSLVGQSHSGANVLT

v_gene: TRBV7-8
j_gene: TRBJ1-1
CDR3aa: ASTHSGEAF

v_gene: TRBV12-3/TRBV12-4
j_gene: TRBJ2-5
CDR3aa: ARSPPVNLAGGRLETQY

v_gene: TRBV29-1
j_gene: TRBJ1-5
CDR3aa: SVAQGSNQPQH

v_gene: TRBV11-2
j_gene: TRBJ2-2
CDR3aa: ASSLGTSGFVGELF

v_gene: TRBV28
j_gene: TRBJ2-3
CDR3aa: ASSPLLALTDTQY

v_gene: TRBV7-8
j_gene: TRBJ2-5
CDR3aa: ASSQQGQGGETQY

v_gene: TRBV6-1
j_gene: TRBJ1-2
CDR3aa: ASSETPGQGIGYT

v_gene: TRBV12-3/TRBV12-4
j_gene: TRBJ2-1
CDR3aa: ASSLAGGQQF

v_gene: TRBV3-1
j_gene: TRBJ2-5
CDR3aa: ASSEGIASGRTQY

v_gene: TRBV12-3/TRBV12-4
j_gene: TRBJ2-2
CDR3aa: ASSLGTRRGTGELF

v_gene: TRBV7-6
j_gene: TRBJ2-1
CDR3aa: ASSFGQALTSGRAREQF

v_gene: TRBV20-1
j_gene: TRBJ2-1
CDR3aa: SASGQGQNL

v_gene: TRBV20-1
j_gene: TRBJ2-5
CDR3aa: SARAVGGGPETQY